Following are 22 T cell receptor beta chains from one sample sequenced in a study of blood T cell repertoires in COVID-19. The assay was immunoSEQ multiplex PCR, and TCRdb's table has in-frame clones only and misses some. The profile covers around 230,000 clones, with 75% to 90% appearing a single time and about a tenth taken by the ten largest. The sequencing input was PBMCs or T cells enriched from blood (not recorded which). Every receptor here comes from a middle-aged man who had recovered from COVID-19.

This sequence joins TRBV5-1 and TRBJ2-1; perhaps TRBD2 as D (5 bases). Germline CDR1 is SGHRS and CDR2 is YFSETQ. V was shortened by 3 bases and J by 4 bases, with 17 bases between the two germline ends. CDR3 length: 16 residues. This chain's CDR3 is CASSSGGSVTYNEQFF. The CDR3 DNA sequence: TGCGCCAGCAGCTCGGGTGGGAGTGTCACATACAATGAGCAGTTCTTC.

This chain links TRBV6-5 with TRBJ2-5; D is unclear. The CDR3 totals 16 residues. V dropped 0 bases and J dropped 5 bases, with 16 bases sitting between them. The V gene's germline CDR1 is MNHEY and CDR2 SVGAGI. The CDR3 protein is CASSYSSGPQRETQYF. CDR3 in DNA: TGTGCCAGCAGTTACTCGTCTGGCCCCCAGAGGGAGACCCAGTACTTC.

This clone was found many times. V is TRBV29-1 and J is TRBJ1-1; 8 bases line up with TRBD1. Trimming cost V 5 bases and J 3 bases; bases outside gene matches: 11. CDR1 is SQVTM, CDR2 ANQGSEA, per germline. This CDR3 spans 15 amino acids. The CDR3 protein is CSVPKYGQGYTEAFF. The DNA for the CDR3 is TGCAGCGTTCCCAAATACGGACAGGGATACACTGAAGCTTTCTTT.

This rearrangement joins TRBV11-2 to TRBJ2-7; the D gene is possibly TRBD2 (6 bases). In germline, CDR1 is SGHAT, CDR2 FQNNGV. Trimming cost V 3 bases and J 3 bases, with 15 bases left between them. The CDR3 length is 15 residues. The CDR3: CASSLGLGGGYEQYF. The CDR3, as DNA: TGTGCCAGCAGCTTGGGTCTCGGGGGAGGCTACGAGCAGTACTTC.

This clone has more than one count but fewer than ten. The chain links TRBV6-1 to TRBJ1-6; a possible D gene is TRBD1 (5 bases). V lost 3 bases, J lost 10 bases, and 22 bases lay in between. The CDR3 is made up of 17 amino acids. CDR1 MNHNS and CDR2 SASEGT come from the germline V gene. Here the CDR3 reads CASSEDASRVSGSPLHF. CDR3 sequence (DNA): TGTGCCAGCAGTGAGGACGCCAGCCGGGTCTCAGGGTCACCCCTCCACTTT.

V and J are TRBV7-8 and TRBJ2-7; 7 nucleotides line up with TRBD2. V gave up 5 bases and J gave up 3 bases; unmatched junction bases: 10. Germline V lookup: CDR1 SGHVS, CDR2 FQNEAQ. This CDR3 spans 15 amino acids. The CDR3 here is CASSHGGRANYEQYF. CDR3 coding DNA: TGTGCCAGCAGCCACGGAGGGAGGGCGAACTACGAGCAGTACTTC.

In this sample, this clone turned up once. J is TRBJ2-1 and V is TRBV7-6, with D perhaps matching TRBD1 (5 bases). V lost 1 base and J lost 7, with 20 bases in between. CDR1 is SGHVS, CDR2 FNYEAQ, per germline. The CDR3 sequence is 17 residues long. CDR3 loop: CASSLDQGLRPTNEQFF. The CDR3 DNA follows: TGTGCCAGCAGCTTAGATCAGGGCCTCAGACCGACTAATGAGCAGTTCTTC.

This chain links TRBV6-1 with TRBJ1-5; no clear D gene. CDR1 MNHNS and CDR2 SASEGT come from the germline V gene. The CDR3 spans 15 residues. The germline V and J ends were trimmed by 0 bases and 7 bases, with 13 bases remaining between them. CDR3: CASSEAGVAAQPQHF. CDR3 in DNA: TGTGCCAGCAGTGAAGCGGGAGTCGCCGCCCAGCCCCAGCATTTT.

For the CDR3, the DNA is TGTGCCAGCACGGTGACACCTAACTATGGCTACACCTTC. Its protein product is CASTVTPNYGYTF. The chain is built from TRBV2 and TRBJ1-2; unclear D gene. The length of the CDR3 is 13 residues. The germline V gene encodes CDR1 SNHLY and CDR2 FYNNEI. The V end was cut by 7 bases, the J end by 0 bases, with 9 bases between.

The chain couples TRBV6-1 to TRBJ1-5; 7 bases match TRBD1. Germline V gives CDR1 MNHNS, CDR2 SASEGT. This CDR3 spans 16 amino acids. Trimming took 2 bases from V and 10 from J; bases not matched to a gene: 14. CDR3 in DNA: TGTGCCAGCAGTGAAAGTGTGTCAGGGGGACGGGGACCCCAGCATTTT. This translates into CASSESVSGGRGPQHF.

The gene calls are TRBV28 and TRBJ2-5, with D tentatively TRBD2 (5 bases). The CDR3 is 13 amino acids. The V gene lost 8 bases and the J gene lost 0 bases, with 10 bases spanning the gap. From germline, CDR1 is MDHEN and CDR2 SYDVKM. CDR3 in amino acids: CASRSGNQETQYF. In DNA, the CDR3 is TGTGCCAGCCGTTCGGGGAACCAAGAGACCCAGTACTTC.

J is TRBJ1-1 and V is TRBV9; 8 positions match TRBD1. With V trimmed by 1 base and J by 1 base, 3 bases remained unmatched. Germline V CDR1 and CDR2: SGDLS, YYNGEE. The CDR3 consists of 15 residues. The CDR3 sequence: CASSVPQGGNTEAFF. CDR3 nucleotide sequence: TGTGCCAGCAGCGTACCACAGGGGGGGAACACTGAAGCTTTCTTT.

The gene calls are TRBV3-1 (or the pseudogene TRBV3-2) and TRBJ1-2, with 10 bases that match TRBD1. After removal of 6 bases from V and 8 bases from J, the junction contained 9 bases not matched to a gene. Per the germline V gene, CDR1 is LGHDT and CDR2 is YNNKEL (reference sequence). The CDR3 covers 14 residues. This CDR3 is CASSPTTGGHGYTF. The CDR3 DNA reads TGTGCCAGCAGTCCGACGACAGGGGGCCACGGCTACACCTTC.

There are a few counts of this clone. The chain uses TRBV18 and TRBJ1-2, with D possibly TRBD1 on 6 matching bases. The V and J ends lost 2 bases and 1 base respectively, with 20 bases between them. Germline CDR1 is KGHSH and CDR2 is LQKENI. The CDR3 spans 18 residues. In DNA, the CDR3 is TGTGCCAGCTCACCAAAGGACGCGACAGGTGTTCGTAACTATGGCTACACCTTC. This gives the protein CASSPKDATGVRNYGYTF.

This chain uses TRBV24-1 with TRBJ2-5; D possibly corresponds to TRBD2 (6 bases). Looked up from germline, CDR1 is KGHDR and CDR2 is SFDVKD. Deletions cut 3 bases from V and 1 base from J, with 11 bases between. The CDR3 loop spans 15 amino acids. The CDR3 loop reads CATSDPGLFQETQYF. CDR3 coding DNA: TGTGCCACCAGTGATCCGGGACTTTTCCAAGAGACCCAGTACTTC.

The V and J genes are TRBV7-9 and TRBJ1-6, with TRBD1 identical over 12 bases. The CDR3 covers 15 residues. CDR1 and CDR2 from the germline V gene are SEHNR and FQNEAQ (reference sequence). V dropped 5 bases and J dropped 9; count of bases not matched to a gene: 5. The CDR3 region has the DNA TGTGCCAGCAGCGGGGGGACAGGGGGCTTTTCACCCCTCCACTTT. Translation: CASSGGTGGFSPLHF.

The gene calls are TRBV7-3 and TRBJ2-1; 8 positions match TRBD1. Germline V gene lookup returns CDR1 SGHTA and CDR2 FQGTGA. CDR3 size: 19 residues. V lost 5 bases to trimming and J lost 4 bases; unmatched junction nucleotides: 19. The CDR3 sequence is CASSLVGTGLLRPYNEQFF. CDR3 in DNA: TGTGCCAGCAGCCTAGTGGGGACAGGCTTACTACGGCCTTACAATGAGCAGTTCTTC.

The chain joins TRBV5-1 to TRBJ2-2, with TRBD2 matching over 14 bases. The CDR3 is 18 amino acids. Germline V gene data show CDR1 as SGHRS and CDR2 as YFSETQ. Losses at the gene ends were 1 base for V and 2 bases for J; bases not matched to a gene: 4. Here the CDR3 reads CASSLQGTSGGNTGELFF. The CDR3 DNA reads TGCGCCAGCAGCTTGCAGGGGACTAGCGGGGGTAACACCGGGGAGCTGTTTTTT.

The chain links TRBV6-5 to TRBJ2-7; TRBD2 is a possible D gene (7 bases). This CDR3 is 16 amino acids long. The ends were cut back, 0 bases at V and 3 bases at J, with 15 bases in the middle. CDR1 is MNHEY, CDR2 SVGAGI, per germline. CDR3 sequence reads: CASSYSGGGGYYEQYF. As DNA, the CDR3 is TGTGCCAGCAGTTACTCCGGAGGGGGGGGCTACTACGAGCAGTACTTC.

V usage is TRBV19 and J usage is TRBJ1-2, with D perhaps TRBD1 (6 bases). CDR1 is LNHDA and CDR2 is SQIVND in the germline V gene (reference sequence). Trimming stripped 3 bases from V and 3 bases from J, with 8 bases between. This CDR3 has 13 residues. CDR3 DNA sequence: TGTGCCAGTAGTATCAAGGGGGACTATGGCTACACCTTC. It specifies CASSIKGDYGYTF.

The chain combines TRBV29-1 with TRBJ2-2; a possible D gene is TRBD1 (5 bases). CDR1 and CDR2 (germline): SQVTM, ANQGSEA. V gave up 7 bases and J gave up 4 bases, with 13 bases separating them. The CDR3 consists of 13 residues. CDR3 loop: CSGRKRGTGELFF. The DNA of the CDR3 is TGCAGCGGACGGAAAAGGGGCACCGGGGAGCTGTTTTTT.

The chain employs TRBV19 and TRBJ1-1, with TRBD1 matching over 12 bases. This CDR3 contains 17 residues. Germline V gives CDR1 LNHDA, CDR2 SQIVND (reference sequence). V shed 9 bases, J shed 2 bases, and the junction held 13 bases outside the gene matches. CDR3 sequence reads: CASNRDRGPTINTEAFF. In DNA form, the CDR3 reads TGTGCCAGCAACCGGGACAGGGGGCCTACTATTAACACTGAAGCTTTCTTT.